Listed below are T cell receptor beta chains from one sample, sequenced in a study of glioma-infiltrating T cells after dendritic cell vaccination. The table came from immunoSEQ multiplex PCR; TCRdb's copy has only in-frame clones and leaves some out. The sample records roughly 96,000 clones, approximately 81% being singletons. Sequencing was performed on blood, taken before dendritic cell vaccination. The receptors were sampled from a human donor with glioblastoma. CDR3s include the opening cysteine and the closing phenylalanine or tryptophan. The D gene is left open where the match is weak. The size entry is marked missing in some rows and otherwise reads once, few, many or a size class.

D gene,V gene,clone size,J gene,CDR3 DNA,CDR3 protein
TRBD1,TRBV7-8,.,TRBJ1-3,TGTGCCAGCAGGGGGGACAGGGTAGGAAACACCATATATTTT,CASRGDRVGNTIYF
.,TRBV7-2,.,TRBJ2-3,TGTGCCAGCAGGGCCTCGGGACACCGCACAGATACGCAGTATTTT,CASRASGHRTDTQYF
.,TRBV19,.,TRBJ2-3,TGTGCCAGTAGTGCGGGAACAGATACGCAGTATTTT,CASSAGTDTQYF
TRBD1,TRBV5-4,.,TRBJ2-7,TGTGCCAGCAGCTTACGAGGGGGCAGCTCCTACGAGCAGTACTTC,CASSLRGGSSYEQYF
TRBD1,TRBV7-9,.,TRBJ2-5,TGTGCCAGCAGCTTAGGCCCGGACAGGAGAGAGACCCAGTACTTC,CASSLGPDRRETQYF
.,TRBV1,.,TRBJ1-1,TGCACCCCGAGCCGGGGAGCTTTCTTT,CTPSRGAFF
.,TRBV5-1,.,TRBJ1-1,TGCGCCAGCAGCTTGGTTTTCGGTCATATGAACACTGAAGCTTTCTTT,CASSLVFGHMNTEAFF
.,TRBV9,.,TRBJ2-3,TGTGCCAGCAGCGTAAGAGCGGCTAGCACAGATACGCAGTATTTT,CASSVRAASTDTQYF
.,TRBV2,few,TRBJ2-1,TGTGCCAGCAGTGGAGTGAGGGATTACAATGAGCAGTTCTTC,CASSGVRDYNEQFF
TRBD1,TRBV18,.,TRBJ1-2,TGTGCCAGCTCACTCTCGACAGGGGATGGCTACACCTTC,CASSLSTGDGYTF
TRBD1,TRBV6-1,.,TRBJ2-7,TGTGCCAGCAGTGAGGGACAGCTCAGCTCCTACGAGCAGTACTTC,CASSEGQLSSYEQYF
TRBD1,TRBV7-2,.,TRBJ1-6,TGTGCCAGCAACTTAGATGGAGGGGGCTGGTCACCCCTCCACTTT,CASNLDGGGWSPLHF
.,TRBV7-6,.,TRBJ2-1,TGTGCCAGCGGCCGAATCTCTGGTGGCTCCTACAATGAGCAGTTCTTC,CASGRISGGSYNEQFF
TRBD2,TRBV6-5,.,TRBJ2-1,TGTGCCAGCGGACTTTCTAGCGGGGGATTGAATGAGCAGTTCTTC,CASGLSSGGLNEQFF
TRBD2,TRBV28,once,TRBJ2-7,TGTGCCAGCAGTCTCTCTAGCGGGAGGAACTACGAGCAGTACTTC,CASSLSSGRNYEQYF
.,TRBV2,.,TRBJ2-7,TGTGCCAGCACTAGAATCGGGGTCGGTACCTACGAGCAGTACTTC,CASTRIGVGTYEQYF
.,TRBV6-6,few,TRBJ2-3,TGTGCCAGCAGACTCCTTGACTATACGCAGTATTTT,CASRLLDYTQYF
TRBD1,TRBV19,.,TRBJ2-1,TGTGCCAGTAGTACCCGAGGGAGGGGACAGGGGGTCTTAAAGAGCTCCTACAATGAGCAGTTCTTC,CASSTRGRGQGVLKSSYNEQFF
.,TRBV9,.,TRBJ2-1,TGTGCCAGCAGCGTAGAAGTCCTAACCTACAATGAGCAGTTCTTC,CASSVEVLTYNEQFF
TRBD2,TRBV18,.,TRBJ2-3,TGTGCCAGCTCACCACTGACTACTCTGGTTAGCGGGAGAGGGGACACAGATACGCAGTATTTT,CASSPLTTLVSGRGDTDTQYF
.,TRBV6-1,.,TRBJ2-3,TGTGCCAGCACTCCGGGACACAGCACAGATACGCAGTATTTT,CASTPGHSTDTQYF
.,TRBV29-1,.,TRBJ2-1,TGCAGCGTTGAATCGGGGAATGAGCAGTTCTTC,CSVESGNEQFF
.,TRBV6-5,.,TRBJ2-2,TGTGCCAGCAGTTATCTGGGGGGATCCGGGGAGCTGTTTTTT,CASSYLGGSGELFF
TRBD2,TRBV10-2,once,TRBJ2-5,TGCGCCAGCAGTGTAGGCCATTTGGCTAGCGGGGGGGCAGAGACCCAGTACTTC,CASSVGHLASGGAETQYF
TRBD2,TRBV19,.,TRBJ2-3,TGTGCCAGTAGCCTACTAGCGGGAGCGAGCACAGATACGCAGTATTTT,CASSLLAGASTDTQYF
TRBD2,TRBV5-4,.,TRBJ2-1,TGTGCCAGCAGCTCCGGAGGTCTAGCGGGGTACAATGAGCAGTTCTTC,CASSSGGLAGYNEQFF